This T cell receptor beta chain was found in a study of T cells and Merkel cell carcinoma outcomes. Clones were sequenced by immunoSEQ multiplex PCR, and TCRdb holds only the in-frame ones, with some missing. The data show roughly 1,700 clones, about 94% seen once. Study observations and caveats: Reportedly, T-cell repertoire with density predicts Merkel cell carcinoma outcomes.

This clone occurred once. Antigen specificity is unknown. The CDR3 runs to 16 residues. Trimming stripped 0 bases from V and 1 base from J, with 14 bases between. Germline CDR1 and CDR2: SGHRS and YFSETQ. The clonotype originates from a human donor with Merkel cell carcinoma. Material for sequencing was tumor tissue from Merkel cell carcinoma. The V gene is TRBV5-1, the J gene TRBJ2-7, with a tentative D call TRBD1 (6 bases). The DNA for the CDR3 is TGCGCCAGCAGCTTGGGTCAGGGGCTTGAGTCCTACGAGCAGTACTTC. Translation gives CASSLGQGLESYEQYF.